Shown below are 24 T cell receptor beta chains from a single sample sequenced in a study of identical twins. Via MiXCR, TCRdb re-called the 5' RACE reads, giving one row per CDR3 protein. The sample includes some 500,000 distinct CDR3 sequences, roughly 21% of them seen just once. This same sample was also taken into another study, of T cells expressing NK-cell markers.

Input material: CD4+ T cells sorted from blood. These receptor sequences come from a woman aged 18-30 years in good health.

The chain combines TRBV18 with TRBJ1-1; TRBD1 matches at 7 bases. There are 18 residues in the CDR3. The germline gives CDR1 KGHSH, CDR2 LQKENI. The V gene end was trimmed by 1 base and the J gene end by 0 bases; junction bases not matched to a gene: 11. CDR3 loop: CASSPLVAGQSMNTEAFF. DNA for the CDR3: TGTGCCAGCTCACCACTTGTCGCGGGACAGAGTATGAACACTGAAGCTTTCTTT.

This clonotype was detected many times. The chain couples TRBV6-2 or TRBV6-3 to TRBJ2-5; unclear D gene. Trimming took 2 bases from V and 6 from J, leaving 4 bases between them. Germline values: CDR1 MNHEY, CDR2 SVGEGT. The CDR3 has 11 residues. CDR3 DNA: TGTGCCAGCAGTTACCTCAAGACCCAGTACTTC. Residues: CASSYLKTQYF.

A few counts support this clonotype. This chain connects TRBV12-3 or TRBV12-4 to TRBJ2-2; D is perhaps TRBD2 (6 bases). This CDR3 is 14 amino acids long. Trimming left V 5 bases short and J 3 bases short, with 10 bases between. CDR3 loop: CASSGRLDTGELFF. The CDR3 DNA reads TGTGCCAGCAGTGGGAGGCTCGACACCGGGGAGCTGTTTTTT.

This clonotype was detected only a few times. The V gene is TRBV10-3, the J gene TRBJ1-3; 7 bases are shared with TRBD1. Germline V lookup: CDR1 ENHRY, CDR2 SYGVKD. Losses at the gene ends were 3 bases for V and 3 bases for J; bases not matched to a gene: 2. CDR3 length: 14 residues. DNA for the CDR3: TGTGCCATCAGTGAAGACAGGGATGGAAACACCATATATTTT. It specifies CAISEDRDGNTIYF.

This clonotype was detected a few times. The V call is TRBV20-1, the J call TRBJ2-7; 12 bases are a match to TRBD2. V dropped 5 bases and J dropped 0; count of bases not matched to a gene: 2. Germline CDR1 DFQATT, CDR2 SNEGSKA (reference sequence). This CDR3 is built from 14 residues. The CDR3 is CSALGLAGSYEQYF. CDR3 nucleotides: TGCAGTGCTTTGGGACTAGCGGGCTCCTACGAGCAGTACTTC.

Only a few counts were recorded for this clonotype. The chain links TRBV12-3 or TRBV12-4 to TRBJ1-6; TRBD1 matches 7 bases. V lost 3 bases, J lost 10 bases, and 9 bases stayed unmatched. This CDR3 is 15 amino acids long. CDR3 in DNA: TGTGCCAGCAGTTTCGCCGGACAGGCCTACTCACCCCTCCACTTT. This codes for CASSFAGQAYSPLHF.

V gene TRBV7-2 combines with J gene TRBJ2-2; 9 bases are shared with TRBD1. V was clipped by 5 bases and J by 5 bases; unmatched bases: 6. CDR1 and CDR2 from the germline V gene are SGHTA and FQGNSA. The CDR3 runs 15 residues. CDR3 sequence (DNA): TGTGCCAGCAGCCTCCGGACAGGGGAGACCGGGGAGCTGTTTTTT. The encoded protein is CASSLRTGETGELFF.

The chain uses TRBV3-1 and TRBJ2-7; D is ambiguous. CDR3 size: 12 residues. Germline V gene sequence: CDR1 LGHDT, CDR2 YNNKEL (reference sequence). V dropped 6 bases and J dropped 6 bases, with 12 bases sitting between them. The CDR3 bases are TGTGCCAGCAGATCGACACGCGGCGAGCAGTACTTC. It translates to CASRSTRGEQYF.

V usage is TRBV20-1 and J usage is TRBJ2-3; D is possibly TRBD1 or TRBD2 (6 bases each). The germline gives CDR1 DFQATT, CDR2 SNEGSKA (reference sequence). Deletions cut 3 bases from V and 6 bases from J, with 16 bases between. This CDR3 contains 14 residues. As DNA, the CDR3 is TGCAGTGCTAGCAATCGGGGGCTTTGGGATACGCAGTATTTT. Its protein product is CSASNRGLWDTQYF.

This clonotype was seen many times. CDR3 bases: TGTGCCAGCAGTTTAGTCGATGAGCAGTTCTTC. Translating gives CASSLVDEQFF. The chain is built from TRBV12-3 or TRBV12-4 and TRBJ2-1; D gene uncertain. This CDR3 region has 11 residues. V was trimmed by 1 base and J by 8 bases, leaving 3 bases between them.

Only a few counts were recorded for this clonotype. V gene TRBV6-2 or TRBV6-3 combines with J gene TRBJ2-5; 7 nucleotides agree with TRBD2. J lost 5 bases, V lost 5 bases, and 5 bases had no gene match. This CDR3 contains 13 residues. Germline loops: CDR1 MNHEY, CDR2 SVGEGT. The CDR3 loop is CASSPTSVETQYF. CDR3 DNA sequence: TGTGCCAGCAGTCCTACTAGCGTGGAGACCCAGTACTTC.

The CDR3 nucleotides are TGTGCCAGCAGCTTAGCGCCTGATCAAGAGACCCAGTACTTC. Its translation is CASSLAPDQETQYF. J is TRBJ2-5 and V is TRBV7-9; no clear D. The CDR3 runs 14 residues. Germline CDR1 SEHNR, CDR2 FQNEAQ (reference sequence). V shed 0 bases and J shed 2 bases, with 7 bases lying between them.

This chain connects TRBV11-3 to TRBJ2-1; TRBD2 aligns across 8 bases. CDR1 and CDR2 from the germline V gene are SGHNT and YENEEA. The length of the CDR3 is 16 residues. The junction had 15 bases not matched to a gene; V was cut back by 6 bases and J by 8 bases. The chain's CDR3 is CASSWGGTRRSDEQFF. For the CDR3, the DNA is TGTGCCAGCAGTTGGGGGGGGACTAGGCGAAGCGATGAGCAGTTCTTC. Using reference TRBV11-3 and TRBJ2-1 for the parts outside the CDR3, the full variable domain is EAGVVQSPRYKIIEKKQPVAFWCNPISGHNTLYWYLQNLGQGPELLIRYENEEAVDDSQLPKDRFSAERLKGVDSTLKIQPAELGDSAVYLCASSWGGTRRSDEQFFGPGTRLTVL.

This clonotype appeared a few times. This chain uses TRBV20-1 with TRBJ1-2, with no clear D. Looked up from germline, CDR1 is DFQATT and CDR2 is SNEGSKA (reference sequence). V was pared by 5 bases and J by 2 bases, with 12 bases between. CDR3 length equals 13 residues. The CDR3 nucleotides read TGCAGTGCTCGACATGGAAGAAACTATGGCTACACCTTC. This sequence encodes CSARHGRNYGYTF.

The V gene is TRBV29-1, the J gene TRBJ2-7; 9 positions match TRBD1. This CDR3 is 12 amino acids long. The V segment lost 8 bases and the J segment 3 bases; nucleotides outside the gene matches: 5. Germline V gene lookup returns CDR1 SQVTM and CDR2 ANQGSEA. The CDR3 DNA is TGCAGCACCCGGACAGGGGACTACGAGCAGTACTTC. Its translation: CSTRTGDYEQYF.

The sample holds a few counts of this clonotype. The chain carries TRBV27 and TRBJ2-7, with a weak D call TRBD2 (6 bases). V gave up 10 bases and J gave up 1 base, with 20 bases separating them. The CDR3 covers 15 residues. The V gene's germline CDR1 is MNHEY and CDR2 SMNVEV (reference sequence). CDR3 sequence: CATKSKGRYSYEQYF. In DNA, the CDR3 is TGTGCCACCAAATCGAAGGGGAGGTATTCCTACGAGCAGTACTTC.

J is TRBJ2-7 and V is TRBV11-3, with D possibly being TRBD2 (5 bases). V gave up 5 bases and J gave up 6 bases, with 17 bases separating them. CDR3 size: 14 residues. CDR1 is SGHNT and CDR2 is YENEEA in the germline V gene. The CDR3 sequence is CASSPPVLAAEQYF. The CDR3 bases are TGTGCCAGCAGCCCACCGGTCCTAGCCGCCGAGCAGTACTTC.

The V call is TRBV28, the J call TRBJ1-5; D not resolved. CDR3 length: 14 amino acids. Trimming shortened V by 8 bases and J by 4 bases, and 15 bases separated the two germline ends. CDR1 is MDHEN, CDR2 SYDVKM, per germline. CDR3 amino acids: CASYVTGRNQPQHF. In DNA, the CDR3 is TGTGCCAGCTACGTAACCGGGAGGAATCAGCCCCAGCATTTT. The complete variable domain, with remaining parts taken from reference TRBV28 and TRBJ1-5, reads DVKVTQSSRYLVKRTGEKVFLECVQDMDHENMFWYRQDPGLGLRLIYFSYDVKMKEKGDIPEGYSVSREKKERFSLILESASTNQTSMYLCASYVTGRNQPQHFGDGTRLSIL.

The chain carries TRBV6-1 and TRBJ1-5; D not certain. Germline V lookup: CDR1 MNHNS, CDR2 SASEGT. Trimming left V 11 bases short and J 2 bases short, with 13 bases between. The CDR3 runs to 13 residues. In DNA form, the CDR3 reads TGTGCCGGCAACATCGACCGCAATCAGCCCCAGCATTTT. Translating it yields CAGNIDRNQPQHF.

This clonotype was counted once. J is TRBJ2-7 and V is TRBV5-1; D remains ambiguous. V was clipped by 1 base and J by 5 bases, with 7 bases between them. Germline V gene sequence: CDR1 SGHRS, CDR2 YFSETQ. The CDR3 totals 12 residues. The CDR3 DNA sequence: TGCGCCAGCAGCTTGACCATGGACGAGCAGTACTTC. Protein product: CASSLTMDEQYF.

This clonotype was seen just once. A much bigger clone sits one base away, suggesting this may be a read error. The chain is built from TRBV12-3 or TRBV12-4 and TRBJ1-1; perhaps TRBD1 as D (5 bases). The CDR3 has 10 residues. CDR3 sequence (DNA): TGTGCCAGCAGGGACACTAAAGCTTTCTTT. Translated, it gives CASRDTKAFF.

Many counts were recorded for this clonotype. The chain uses TRBV10-3 and TRBJ2-3; D remains ambiguous. This CDR3 has 15 residues. Germline-derived CDR1 and CDR2 are ENHRY and SYGVKD. V was cut by 8 bases and J by 4 bases, with 19 bases left in between. In DNA, the CDR3 is TGTGCCATCGGTACCCCTAAAGAGGTTCCAGATACGCAGTATTTT. Amino acid sequence: CAIGTPKEVPDTQYF.

The rearrangement joins TRBV6-5 to TRBJ2-7; no clear D. The V and J ends lost 3 bases and 3 bases respectively, with 12 bases between them. CDR1 MNHEY and CDR2 SVGAGI come from the germline V gene. There are 14 residues in the CDR3. In DNA form, the CDR3 reads TGTGCCAGCAGTTATAGTCAGACTCTCTACGAGCAGTACTTC. This codes for CASSYSQTLYEQYF.

The CDR3 region is CASSPITDSPGNTIYF. In DNA form, the CDR3 reads TGTGCCAGCTCACCAATAACAGACAGCCCTGGAAACACCATATATTTT. The chain joins TRBV18 to TRBJ1-3, with D maybe TRBD1 (5 bases). The V end lost 2 bases, the J end lost 2 bases, and 13 bases lay between the germline ends. The CDR3 contains 16 residues. Germline V gene sequence: CDR1 KGHSH, CDR2 LQKENI.